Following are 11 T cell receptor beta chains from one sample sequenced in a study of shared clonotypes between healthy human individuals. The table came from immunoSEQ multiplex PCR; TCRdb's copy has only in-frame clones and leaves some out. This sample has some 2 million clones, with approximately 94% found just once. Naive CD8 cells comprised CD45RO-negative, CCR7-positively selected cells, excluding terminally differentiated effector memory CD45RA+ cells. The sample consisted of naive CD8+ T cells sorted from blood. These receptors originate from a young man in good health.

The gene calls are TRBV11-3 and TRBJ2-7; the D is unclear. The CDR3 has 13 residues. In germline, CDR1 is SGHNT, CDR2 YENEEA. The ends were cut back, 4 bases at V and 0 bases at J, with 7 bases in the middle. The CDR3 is CASSSSSSYEQYF. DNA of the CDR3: TGTGCCAGCAGCTCCTCCAGCTCCTACGAGCAGTACTTC.

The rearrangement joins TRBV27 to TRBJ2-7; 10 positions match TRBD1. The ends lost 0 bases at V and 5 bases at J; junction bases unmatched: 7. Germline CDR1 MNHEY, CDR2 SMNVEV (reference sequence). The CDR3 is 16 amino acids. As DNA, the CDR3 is TGTGCCAGCAGTTTATCGATGGGGACAGGGGTCCACGAGCAGTACTTC. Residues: CASSLSMGTGVHEQYF.

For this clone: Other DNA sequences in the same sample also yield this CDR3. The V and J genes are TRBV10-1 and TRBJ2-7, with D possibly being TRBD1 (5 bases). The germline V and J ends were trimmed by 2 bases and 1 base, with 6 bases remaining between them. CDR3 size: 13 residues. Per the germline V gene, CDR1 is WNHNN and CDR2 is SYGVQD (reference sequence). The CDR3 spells CASSEQGSYEQYF. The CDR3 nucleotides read TGCGCCAGCAGTGAGCAGGGTTCCTACGAGCAGTACTTC.

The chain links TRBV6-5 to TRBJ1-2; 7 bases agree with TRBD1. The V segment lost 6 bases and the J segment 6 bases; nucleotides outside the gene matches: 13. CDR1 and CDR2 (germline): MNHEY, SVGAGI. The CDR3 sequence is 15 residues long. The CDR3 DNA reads TGTGCCAGCAGGACGGACAGGTTTCCTTGGAATGGCTACACCTTC. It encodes CASRTDRFPWNGYTF.

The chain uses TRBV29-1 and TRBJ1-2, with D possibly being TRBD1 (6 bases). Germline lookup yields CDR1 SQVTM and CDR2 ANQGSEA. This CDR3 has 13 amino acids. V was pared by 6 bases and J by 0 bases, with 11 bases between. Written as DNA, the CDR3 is TGCAGCGTCCAGGGACACGCTAACTATGGCTACACCTTC. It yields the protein CSVQGHANYGYTF. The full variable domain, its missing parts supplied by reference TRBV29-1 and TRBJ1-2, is SAVISQKPSRDICQRGTSLTIQCQVDSQVTMMFWYRQQPGQSLTLIATANQGSEATYESGFVIDKFPISRPNLTFSTLTVSNMSPEDSSIYLCSVQGHANYGYTFGSGTRLTVV.

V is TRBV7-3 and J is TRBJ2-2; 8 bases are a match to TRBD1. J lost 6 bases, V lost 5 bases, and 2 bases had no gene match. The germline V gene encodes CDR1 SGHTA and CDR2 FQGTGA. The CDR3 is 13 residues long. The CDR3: CASSGDRPGELFF. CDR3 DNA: TGTGCCAGCAGCGGGGACAGGCCCGGGGAGCTGTTTTTT.

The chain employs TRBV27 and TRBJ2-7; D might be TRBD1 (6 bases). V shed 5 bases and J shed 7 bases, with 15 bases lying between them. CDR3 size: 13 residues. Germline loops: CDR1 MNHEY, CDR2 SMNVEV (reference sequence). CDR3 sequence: CASSPLRQAEQYF. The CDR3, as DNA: TGTGCCAGCAGTCCACTCCGACAGGCGGAGCAGTACTTC.

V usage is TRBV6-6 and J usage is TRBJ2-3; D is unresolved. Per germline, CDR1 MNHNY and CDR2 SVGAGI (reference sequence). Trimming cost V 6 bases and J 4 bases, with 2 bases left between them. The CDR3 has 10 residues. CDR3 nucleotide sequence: TGTGCCAGCAGAGCAGATACGCAGTATTTT. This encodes CASRADTQYF.

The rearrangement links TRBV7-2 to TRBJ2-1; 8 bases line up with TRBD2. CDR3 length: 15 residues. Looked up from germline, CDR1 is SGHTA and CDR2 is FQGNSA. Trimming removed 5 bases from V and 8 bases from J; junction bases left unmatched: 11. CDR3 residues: CASSDNGLAGDEQFF. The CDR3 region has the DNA TGTGCCAGCAGCGATAATGGACTAGCAGGGGATGAGCAGTTCTTC.

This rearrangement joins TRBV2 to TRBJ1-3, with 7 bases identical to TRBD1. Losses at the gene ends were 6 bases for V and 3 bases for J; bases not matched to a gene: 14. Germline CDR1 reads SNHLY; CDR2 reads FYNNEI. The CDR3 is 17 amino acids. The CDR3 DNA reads TGTGCCAGCAGCCCTCGACAGGGAACGCTCGGTGGAAACACCATATATTTT. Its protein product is CASSPRQGTLGGNTIYF. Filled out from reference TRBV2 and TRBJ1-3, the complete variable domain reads EPEVTQTPSHQVTQMGQEVILRCVPISNHLYFYWYRQILGQKVEFLVSFYNNEISEKSEIFDDQFSVERPDGSNFTLKIRSTKLEDSAMYFCASSPRQGTLGGNTIYFGEGSWLTVV.

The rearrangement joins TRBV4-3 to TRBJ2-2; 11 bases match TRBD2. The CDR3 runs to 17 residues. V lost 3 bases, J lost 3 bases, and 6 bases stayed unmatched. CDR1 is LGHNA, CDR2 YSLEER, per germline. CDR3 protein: CASSQGSGRVDTGELFF. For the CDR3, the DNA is TGCGCCAGCAGCCAGGGTAGCGGGAGGGTCGACACCGGGGAGCTGTTTTTT.